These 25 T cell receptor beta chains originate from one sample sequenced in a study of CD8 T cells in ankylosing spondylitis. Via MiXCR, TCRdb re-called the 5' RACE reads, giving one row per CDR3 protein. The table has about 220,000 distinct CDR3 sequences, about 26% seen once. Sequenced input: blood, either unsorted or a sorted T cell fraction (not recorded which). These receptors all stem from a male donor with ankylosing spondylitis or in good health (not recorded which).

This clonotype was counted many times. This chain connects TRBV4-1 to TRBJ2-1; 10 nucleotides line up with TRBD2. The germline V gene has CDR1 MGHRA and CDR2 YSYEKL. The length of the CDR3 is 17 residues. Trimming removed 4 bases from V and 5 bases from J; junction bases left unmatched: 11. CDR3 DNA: TGCGCCAGCAGCCCCAGGTCAACTAGCGGGAAGAACAATGAGCAGTTCTTC. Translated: CASSPRSTSGKNNEQFF.

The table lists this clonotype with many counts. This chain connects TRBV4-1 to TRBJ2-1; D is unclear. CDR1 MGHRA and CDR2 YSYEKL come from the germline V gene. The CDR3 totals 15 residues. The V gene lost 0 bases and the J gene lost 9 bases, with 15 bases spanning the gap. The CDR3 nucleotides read TGCGCCAGCAGCCAAGAGACGGTCCTCTCCGGTGAGCAGTTCTTC. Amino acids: CASSQETVLSGEQFF.

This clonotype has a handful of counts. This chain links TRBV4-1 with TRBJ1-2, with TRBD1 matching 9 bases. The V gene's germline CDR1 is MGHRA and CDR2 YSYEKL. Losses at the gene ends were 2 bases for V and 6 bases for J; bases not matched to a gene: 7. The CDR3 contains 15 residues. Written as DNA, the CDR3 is TGCGCCAGCAGCCAAAGGGGACAGGGCTGGGATGGCTACACCTTC. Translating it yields CASSQRGQGWDGYTF.

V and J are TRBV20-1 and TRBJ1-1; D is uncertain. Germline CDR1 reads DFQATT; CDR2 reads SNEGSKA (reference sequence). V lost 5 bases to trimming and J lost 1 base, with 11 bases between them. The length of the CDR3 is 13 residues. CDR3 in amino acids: CSADFSANTEAFF. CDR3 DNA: TGCAGTGCTGACTTCAGCGCGAACACTGAAGCTTTCTTT.

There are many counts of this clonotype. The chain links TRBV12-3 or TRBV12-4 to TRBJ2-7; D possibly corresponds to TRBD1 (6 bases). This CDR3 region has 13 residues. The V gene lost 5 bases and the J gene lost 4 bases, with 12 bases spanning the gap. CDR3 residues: CASSQGLGYEQYF. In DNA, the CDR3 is TGTGCCAGCAGTCAGGGGTTGGGATACGAGCAGTACTTC.

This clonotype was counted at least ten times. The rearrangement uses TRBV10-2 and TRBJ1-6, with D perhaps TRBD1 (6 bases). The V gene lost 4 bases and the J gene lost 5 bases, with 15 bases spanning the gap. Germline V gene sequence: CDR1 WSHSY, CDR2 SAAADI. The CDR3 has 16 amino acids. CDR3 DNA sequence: TGCGCCAGCAGTGTTGTTGGACAGAGCGATAATTCACCCCTCCACTTT. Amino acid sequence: CASSVVGQSDNSPLHF.

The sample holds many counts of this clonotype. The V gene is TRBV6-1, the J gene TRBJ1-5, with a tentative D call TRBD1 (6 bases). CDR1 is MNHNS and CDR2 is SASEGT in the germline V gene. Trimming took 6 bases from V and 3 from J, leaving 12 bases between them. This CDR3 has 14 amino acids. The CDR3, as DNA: TGTGCCAGCAGAAAAAGGGGGGACAATCAGCCCCAGCATTTT. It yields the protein CASRKRGDNQPQHF.

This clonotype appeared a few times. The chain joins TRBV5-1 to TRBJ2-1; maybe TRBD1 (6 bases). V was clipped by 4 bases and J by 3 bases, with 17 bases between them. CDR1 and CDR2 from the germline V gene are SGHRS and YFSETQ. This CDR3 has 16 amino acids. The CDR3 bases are TGCGCCAGCAGCGCCAGACCGGGACAAAACTACAATGAGCAGTTCTTC. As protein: CASSARPGQNYNEQFF. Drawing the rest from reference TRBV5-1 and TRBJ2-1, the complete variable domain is KAGVTQTPRYLIKTRGQQVTLSCSPISGHRSVSWYQQTPGQGLQFLFEYFSETQRNKGNFPGRFSGRQFSNSRSEMNVSTLELGDSALYLCASSARPGQNYNEQFFGPGTRLTVL.

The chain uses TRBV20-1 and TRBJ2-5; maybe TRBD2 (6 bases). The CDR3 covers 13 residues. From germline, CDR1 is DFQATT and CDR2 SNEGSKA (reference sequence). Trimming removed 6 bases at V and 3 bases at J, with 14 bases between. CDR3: CSAPLEGKETQYF. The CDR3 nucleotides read TGCAGTGCCCCGCTGGAGGGGAAAGAGACCCAGTACTTC.

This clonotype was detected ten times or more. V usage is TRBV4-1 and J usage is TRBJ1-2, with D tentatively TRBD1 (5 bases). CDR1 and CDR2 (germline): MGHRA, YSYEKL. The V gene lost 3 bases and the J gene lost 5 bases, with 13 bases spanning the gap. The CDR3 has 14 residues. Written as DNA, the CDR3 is TGCGCCAGCAGCCACCAAGGACGGGGGTATGGCTACACCTTC. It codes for CASSHQGRGYGYTF.

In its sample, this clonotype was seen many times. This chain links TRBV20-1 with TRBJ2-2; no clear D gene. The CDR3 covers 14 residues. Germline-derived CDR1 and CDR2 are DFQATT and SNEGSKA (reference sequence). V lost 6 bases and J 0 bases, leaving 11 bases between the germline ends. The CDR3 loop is CSALLPANTGELFF. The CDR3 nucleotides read TGCAGTGCCCTTCTCCCGGCGAACACCGGGGAGCTGTTTTTT.

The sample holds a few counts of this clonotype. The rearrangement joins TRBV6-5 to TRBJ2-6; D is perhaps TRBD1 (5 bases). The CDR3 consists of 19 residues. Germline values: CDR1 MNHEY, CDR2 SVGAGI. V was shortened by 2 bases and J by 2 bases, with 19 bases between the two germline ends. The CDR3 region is CASSYQLDKTKTGANVLTF. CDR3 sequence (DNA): TGTGCCAGCAGTTACCAACTGGACAAAACCAAGACTGGGGCCAACGTCCTGACTTTC.

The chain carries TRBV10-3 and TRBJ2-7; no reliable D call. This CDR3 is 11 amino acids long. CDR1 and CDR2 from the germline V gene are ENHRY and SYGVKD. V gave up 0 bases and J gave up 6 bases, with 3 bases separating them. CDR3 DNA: TGTGCCATCAGTGAGTCTGGCGAGCAGTACTTC. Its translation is CAISESGEQYF.

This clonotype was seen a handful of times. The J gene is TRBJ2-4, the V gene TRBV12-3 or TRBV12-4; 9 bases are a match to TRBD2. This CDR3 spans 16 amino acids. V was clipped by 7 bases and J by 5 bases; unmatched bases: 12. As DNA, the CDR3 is TGTGCCAGCAACGCCGGGACTAGCCGACACCAAAACATTCAGTACTTC. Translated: CASNAGTSRHQNIQYF.

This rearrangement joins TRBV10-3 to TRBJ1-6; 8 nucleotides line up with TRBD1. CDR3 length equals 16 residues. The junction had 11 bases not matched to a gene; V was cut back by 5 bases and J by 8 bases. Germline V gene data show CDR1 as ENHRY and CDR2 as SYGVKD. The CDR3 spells CAISPIGTGADSPLHF. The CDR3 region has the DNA TGTGCCATCAGTCCGATAGGGACAGGTGCCGATTCACCCCTCCACTTT.

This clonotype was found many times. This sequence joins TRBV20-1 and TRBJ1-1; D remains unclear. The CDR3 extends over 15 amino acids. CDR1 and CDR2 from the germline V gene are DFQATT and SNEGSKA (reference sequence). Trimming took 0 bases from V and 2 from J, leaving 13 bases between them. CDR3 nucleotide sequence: TGCAGTGCTAGAGATCTCCGACGGCTTAACACTGAAGCTTTCTTT. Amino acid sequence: CSARDLRRLNTEAFF.

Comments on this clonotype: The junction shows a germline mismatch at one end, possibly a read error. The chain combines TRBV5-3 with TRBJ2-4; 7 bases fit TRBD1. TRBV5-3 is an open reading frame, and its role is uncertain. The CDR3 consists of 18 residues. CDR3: CARGPSWATGFAKDIQYF. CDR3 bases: TGTGCCAGGGGCCCTAGTTGGGCGACAGGGTTTGCCAAAGACATTCAGTACTTC.

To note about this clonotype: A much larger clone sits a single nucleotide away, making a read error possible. CDR3 region: CASKSDNKQFF. The DNA for the CDR3 is TGCGCCAGCAAGTCGGACAATAAGCAGTTCTTC. V gene TRBV5-1 combines with J gene TRBJ2-1, with D tentatively TRBD1 (5 bases). The germline V gene has CDR1 SGHRS and CDR2 YFSETQ. The CDR3 has 11 residues.

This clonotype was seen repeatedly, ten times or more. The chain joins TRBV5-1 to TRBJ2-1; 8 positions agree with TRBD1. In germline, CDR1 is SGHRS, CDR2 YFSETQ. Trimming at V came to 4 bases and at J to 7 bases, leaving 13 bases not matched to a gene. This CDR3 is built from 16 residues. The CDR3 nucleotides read TGCGCCAGCAGCCATGGGACAGGATGGAAGGGGAATGAGCAGTTCTTC. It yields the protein CASSHGTGWKGNEQFF.

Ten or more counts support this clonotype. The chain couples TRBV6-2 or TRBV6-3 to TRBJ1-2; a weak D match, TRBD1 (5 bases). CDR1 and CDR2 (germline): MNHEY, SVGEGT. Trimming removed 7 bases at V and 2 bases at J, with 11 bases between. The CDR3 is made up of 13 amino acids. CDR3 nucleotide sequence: TGTGCCAGCAACCCGACAGAGAACTATGGCTACACCTTC. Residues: CASNPTENYGYTF.

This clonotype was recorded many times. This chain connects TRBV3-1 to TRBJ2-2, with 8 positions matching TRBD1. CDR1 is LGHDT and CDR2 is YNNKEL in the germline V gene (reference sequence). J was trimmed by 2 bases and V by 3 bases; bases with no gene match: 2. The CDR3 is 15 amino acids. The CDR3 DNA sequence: TGTGCCAGCAGCCATGCAGGGGGCAACACCGGGGAGCTGTTTTTT. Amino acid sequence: CASSHAGGNTGELFF.

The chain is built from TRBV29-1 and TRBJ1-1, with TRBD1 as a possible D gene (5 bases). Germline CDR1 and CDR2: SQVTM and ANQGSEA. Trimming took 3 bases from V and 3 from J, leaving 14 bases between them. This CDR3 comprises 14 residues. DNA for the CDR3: TGCAGCGTTGAGGGCCGACAGTCGGACACTGAAGCTTTCTTT. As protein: CSVEGRQSDTEAFF.

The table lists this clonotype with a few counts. The CDR3 reads CSVDKGGYGYTF. Written as DNA, the CDR3 is TGCAGCGTTGACAAGGGCGGCTATGGCTACACCTTC. V usage is TRBV29-1 and J usage is TRBJ1-2; D remains ambiguous. V lost 3 bases, J lost 4 bases, and 9 bases lay in between. Germline V gene sequence: CDR1 SQVTM, CDR2 ANQGSEA. This CDR3 is built from 12 residues.

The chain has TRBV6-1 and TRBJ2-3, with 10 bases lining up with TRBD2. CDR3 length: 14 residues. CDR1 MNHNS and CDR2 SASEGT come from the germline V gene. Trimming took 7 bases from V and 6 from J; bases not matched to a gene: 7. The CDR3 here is CASTNQREGDTQYF. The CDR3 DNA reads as TGTGCCAGCACCAACCAGCGGGAGGGCGATACGCAGTATTTT.

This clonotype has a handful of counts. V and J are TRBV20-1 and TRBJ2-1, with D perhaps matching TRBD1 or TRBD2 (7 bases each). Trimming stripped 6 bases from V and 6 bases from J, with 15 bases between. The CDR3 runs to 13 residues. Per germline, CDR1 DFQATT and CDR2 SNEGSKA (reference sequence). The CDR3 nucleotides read TGCAGTGCAGCGGGACAGCGCGGCAATGAGCAGTTCTTC. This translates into CSAAGQRGNEQFF.